This T cell receptor (beta chain) was found in a study of blood T cell repertoires in COVID-19. Data came from immunoSEQ multiplex PCR; TCRdb stores just in-frame clones and leaves some out. The data hold 300,000 to 400,000 clones, with 80% to 90% observed a single time. Germline CDR1 and CDR2: MNHEY and SMNVEV (reference sequence). The V segment lost 3 bases and the J segment 1 base; nucleotides outside the gene matches: 3. CDR3 length: 16 amino acids. The material sequenced was PBMCs or T cells enriched from blood (not recorded which). V and J are TRBV27 and TRBJ2-3; TRBD2 matches 11 bases. The receptor was derived from a woman aged 40 to 49 with acute COVID-19. In DNA, the CDR3 is TGTGCCAGCAGTTTTGCGGGACTAGCGGGCACAGATACGCAGTATTTT. Translation: CASSFAGLAGTDTQYF.